This T cell receptor (beta chain) came from a study of T cell repertoires in cytomegalovirus infection. As for the study in general: CMV epitopes, recently identified HLA-C-restricted and well-studied HLA-B-restricted, were used. Indicated by public TCR beta signatures were CMV infection and matching HLA type.

For this clonotype: The antigen is undetermined.

V shed 10 bases, J shed 2 bases, and the junction held 6 bases outside the gene matches. CDR3 length: 14 residues. Germline V gives CDR1 SNHLY, CDR2 FYNNEI. Study-level findings and limits: There were carriers of CMV plus the relevant HLA, and cumulative public TCR beta family frequency identified them. HLA-C-restricted CMV-specific TCR beta clonotypes prevailed in the ex vivo response.

TCRdb independently ran MiXCR on the reads; one entry per CDR3 protein. The data contain 380,000 or so distinct CDR3 sequences, about 32% of them singletons. Sequences were derived from cultured PBMCs, sampled from culture after CMV antigen stimulation. The receptor was derived from a human donor in good health (CMV status not recorded). Some clones in this sample may be carry-over from other donors' samples. This chain joins TRBV2 and TRBJ2-2; 8 bases line up with TRBD1. The CDR3 region is CATAGTGNTGELFF. CDR3 coding DNA: TGTGCCACCGCCGGGACAGGAAACACCGGGGAGCTGTTTTTT.